These 25 T cell receptor beta chains were sequenced from one sample in a study of blood T cell repertoires in COVID-19. The method was immunoSEQ multiplex PCR; TCRdb's version includes in-frame clones alone and lacks a portion of them. The repertoire has more than 150,000 clones, about 72% of them found once; the top ten carry roughly 17%. The sequenced sample was PBMCs or T cells enriched from blood (not recorded which). Receptors originate from a woman aged 50 to 60 who had recovered from COVID-19.

The V gene is TRBV27, the J gene TRBJ1-6; 7 positions match TRBD1. CDR1 and CDR2 from the germline V gene are MNHEY and SMNVEV (reference sequence). Unmatched junction bases numbered 5, after V lost 3 bases and J lost 0 bases. This CDR3 spans 17 amino acids. The CDR3 region has the DNA TGTGCCAGCAGTTTTCGGGACAGAAGCTCCTATAATTCACCCCTCCACTTT. Amino acids: CASSFRDRSSYNSPLHF.

The V gene is TRBV11-2, the J gene TRBJ2-1; TRBD1 agrees at 10 bases. CDR1 SGHAT and CDR2 FQNNGV come from the germline V gene. After removal of 7 bases from V and 10 bases from J, the junction contained 10 bases not matched to a gene. The CDR3 has 14 amino acids. CDR3 coding DNA: TGTGCCAGCAAAACCGGGACAGGGGACATCGAGCAGTTCTTC. This sequence encodes CASKTGTGDIEQFF.

This clone came up once. The genes are TRBV18 and TRBJ2-1; 7 bases match TRBD2. The V segment lost 0 bases and the J segment 3 bases; nucleotides outside the gene matches: 8. Germline V gives CDR1 KGHSH, CDR2 LQKENI. This CDR3 is 17 amino acids long. In nucleotides, the CDR3 is TGTGCCAGCTCACCACCGAACCCTAGCGGAGTCTACAATGAGCAGTTCTTC. Protein product: CASSPPNPSGVYNEQFF.

With regard to this clone: At the DNA level, this CDR3 is encoded by other sequences in the same sample as well. The genes are TRBV19 and TRBJ1-5; 7 positions agree with TRBD1. After removal of 6 bases from V and 7 bases from J, the junction contained 6 bases not matched to a gene. Germline values: CDR1 LNHDA, CDR2 SQIVND (reference sequence). The CDR3 spans 13 residues. The CDR3 reads CASSDRVNQPQHF. The CDR3 nucleotides read TGTGCCAGTAGCGACAGGGTTAACCAGCCCCAGCATTTT.

V and J are TRBV5-5 and TRBJ1-5, with 7 bases that match TRBD1. CDR1 and CDR2 (germline): SGHKS, YYEKEE (reference sequence). The CDR3 is made up of 17 amino acids. V was pared by 2 bases and J by 4 bases, with 12 bases of the junction left unmatched. CDR3 bases: TGTGCCAGCAGCTTCTCTCCAGGGGGGCGAACAAATCAGCCCCAGCATTTT. Translation: CASSFSPGGRTNQPQHF. Full variable domain (remainder filled in from reference TRBV5-5 and TRBJ1-5): DAGVTQSPTHLIKTRGQQVTLRCSPISGHKSVSWYQQVLGQGPQFIFQYYEKEERGRGNFPDRFSARQFPNYSSELNVNALLLGDSALYLCASSFSPGGRTNQPQHFGDGTRLSIL.

This clone was observed once. The V gene is TRBV7-9, the J gene TRBJ2-3, with 10 bases matching TRBD2. The CDR3 is made up of 18 amino acids. V was clipped by 7 bases and J by 4 bases; unmatched bases: 17. The V gene's germline CDR1 is SEHNR and CDR2 FQNEAQ (reference sequence). The CDR3 DNA reads TGTGCCAGCATCTTTGGTCTCCAAGCGGGAGGGCGAGCAGATACGCAGTATTTT. Protein product: CASIFGLQAGGRADTQYF.

V gene TRBV5-1 combines with J gene TRBJ2-2; the match to TRBD1 covers 7 bases. The V segment lost 0 bases and the J segment 6 bases; nucleotides outside the gene matches: 2. This CDR3 region has 14 residues. From germline, CDR1 is SGHRS and CDR2 YFSETQ. The CDR3 nucleotides are TGCGCCAGCAGCTTGGTGCAGGGGGCCGGGGAGCTGTTTTTT. Residues: CASSLVQGAGELFF.

V gene TRBV11-1 combines with J gene TRBJ2-7; 7 bases agree with TRBD1. The junction had 7 bases not matched to a gene; V was cut back by 5 bases and J by 3 bases. Germline assignment: CDR1 SGHAT and CDR2 FQDESV (reference sequence). The CDR3 contains 14 residues. In DNA, the CDR3 is TGTGCCAGCAGCCGAACCGGGACAGACTACGAGCAGTACTTC. It is translated as CASSRTGTDYEQYF.

The chain is built from TRBV5-1 and TRBJ2-7; 8 bases are shared with TRBD2. Per germline, CDR1 SGHRS and CDR2 YFSETQ. V lost 5 bases and J lost 6; bases outside the gene matches: 7. This CDR3 region has 13 residues. The CDR3, as DNA: TGCGCCAGCAGTGCGGGGGGAGGAAGCGAGCAGTACTTC. The encoded protein is CASSAGGGSEQYF.

This chain uses TRBV11-3 with TRBJ2-1; tentative D call: TRBD1 (6 bases). V lost 4 bases and J lost 6, with 10 bases in between. Germline CDR1 reads SGHNT; CDR2 reads YENEEA. The CDR3 covers 13 residues. CDR3 sequence reads: CASSSPDSNEQFF. The CDR3, as DNA: TGTGCCAGCAGCTCTCCGGACAGCAATGAGCAGTTCTTC.

This clone was detected many times. In the same sample, other DNA sequences code for this CDR3. The chain is built from TRBV4-1 and TRBJ2-2, with 8 bases lining up with TRBD1. The CDR3 length is 15 residues. Germline CDR1 and CDR2: MGHRA and YSYEKL. With V trimmed by 4 bases and J by 4 bases, 5 bases remained unmatched. For the CDR3, the DNA is TGCGCCAGCAGCCTCGGACAGGGTGCCACCGGGGAGCTGTTTTTT. Translated, it gives CASSLGQGATGELFF.

This clone was seen once. The chain carries TRBV21-1 and TRBJ2-7; the table's D call, TRBD2, was not checked against the DNA. TRBV21-1 is termed a pseudogene. The CDR3 loop spans 15 amino acids. The CDR3: CASSEGTSGTYEQYF. The CDR3 bases are TGTGCCAGCAGCGAAGGGACTAGCGGAACCTACGAGCAGTACTTC.

This sequence joins TRBV30 and TRBJ2-5; 9 bases match TRBD2. This CDR3 region has 12 residues. Germline CDR1 reads GTSNPN; CDR2 reads SVGIG (reference sequence). V lost 8 bases, J lost 4 bases, and 5 bases stayed unmatched. The DNA for the CDR3 is TGTGCCGAAAATAGCGGGAGAGAGACCCAGTACTTC. Protein product: CAENSGRETQYF.

This clone has only a few counts. As DNA, the CDR3 is TGTGCCAGCAGTGAACAGGGGCTCGGGACGGAGCAGTACTTC. Its protein is CASSEQGLGTEQYF. This chain connects TRBV2 to TRBJ2-7; D possibly corresponds to TRBD1 (6 bases). V dropped 2 bases and J dropped 7 bases, with 15 bases sitting between them. The V gene's germline CDR1 is SNHLY and CDR2 FYNNEI. This CDR3 comprises 14 residues.

The chain has TRBV18 and TRBJ2-7, with TRBD2 identical over 13 bases. The germline V gene encodes CDR1 KGHSH and CDR2 LQKENI. The CDR3 covers 21 residues. After removal of 2 bases from V and 3 bases from J, the junction contained 19 bases not matched to a gene. DNA for the CDR3: TGTGCCAGCTCACCAAGATCCCAACAGGGGACTAGCGGGACCCTGGGCTACGAGCAGTACTTC. This encodes CASSPRSQQGTSGTLGYEQYF.

This clone was recorded a few times. The chain is built from TRBV4-1 and TRBJ1-3; a weak D match, TRBD1 (5 bases). The CDR3 length is 15 residues. The V end lost 1 base, the J end lost 2 bases, and 9 bases lay between the germline ends. CDR1 MGHRA and CDR2 YSYEKL come from the germline V gene. CDR3 DNA: TGCGCCAGCAGCCAAGCCGGGGGGGCTGGAAACACCATATATTTT. It specifies CASSQAGGAGNTIYF.

V and J are TRBV3-1 (or the pseudogene TRBV3-2) and TRBJ1-3; TRBD1 might be the D (6 bases). Trimming took 0 bases from V and 10 from J, leaving 16 bases between them. CDR1 is LGHDT and CDR2 is YNNKEL in the germline V gene (reference sequence). This CDR3 spans 15 amino acids. The CDR3 bases are TGTGCCAGCAGCCAAGATCTGGGGGCTGGGGGAACCATATATTTT. Protein product: CASSQDLGAGGTIYF.

The sample holds one count of this clone. J is TRBJ2-3 and V is TRBV4-3; the D is unclear. In germline, CDR1 is LGHNA, CDR2 YSLEER. V lost 1 base, J lost 1 base, and 9 bases lay in between. This CDR3 has 15 amino acids. The CDR3 reads CASSQGGSRTDTQYF. The DNA of the CDR3 is TGCGCCAGCAGCCAAGGAGGCTCCCGCACAGATACGCAGTATTTT.

This chain connects TRBV9 to TRBJ2-7; 9 nucleotides match TRBD1. Germline trimming cut 3 bases from V and 7 bases from J; bases unmatched to any gene: 14. Germline CDR1 and CDR2: SGDLS and YYNGEE. This CDR3 spans 16 amino acids. DNA of the CDR3: TGTGCCAGCAGCGCAGGAGTGGGACAGGGTGGCCAGGAGCAGTACTTC. Its translation is CASSAGVGQGGQEQYF.

V and J are TRBV18 and TRBJ1-3; D uncertain. This CDR3 has 16 residues. Germline CDR1 reads KGHSH; CDR2 reads LQKENI. Trimming took 2 bases from V and 0 from J, leaving 11 bases between them. The CDR3 sequence: CASSPSSGFSGNTIYF. CDR3 nucleotides: TGTGCCAGCTCACCATCAAGCGGGTTCTCTGGAAACACCATATATTTT.

The sample holds one count of this clone. The rearrangement links TRBV2 to TRBJ2-2, with 8 nucleotides matching TRBD2. The CDR3 is 14 residues long. V lost 5 bases and J lost 7; bases outside the gene matches: 6. Germline CDR1 SNHLY, CDR2 FYNNEI. The CDR3 loop reads CASSQTSVRGELFF. The CDR3 coding sequence is TGTGCCAGCAGTCAGACTAGCGTTCGCGGGGAGCTGTTTTTT.

This clone was recorded a few times. This sequence joins TRBV7-7 and TRBJ2-2, with D perhaps TRBD1 (6 bases). The CDR3 loop spans 16 amino acids. Germline lookup yields CDR1 SSHAT and CDR2 FNYEAQ (reference sequence). The V and J ends lost 2 bases and 3 bases respectively, with 13 bases between them. The CDR3 here is CASSLRGSPYTGELFF. The CDR3 bases are TGTGCCAGCAGCTTAAGGGGGTCTCCGTACACCGGGGAGCTGTTTTTT.

This clone was recorded many times. The CDR3 here is CASSRIGQRYTDTQYF. The CDR3 DNA is TGTGCCAGCAGTCGAATAGGACAGCGGTACACAGATACGCAGTATTTT. The chain recombines TRBV6-6 with TRBJ2-3, with D possibly being TRBD1 (6 bases). Trimming left V 5 bases short and J 2 bases short, with 17 bases between. The CDR3 contains 16 residues. Germline assignment: CDR1 MNHNY and CDR2 SVGAGI (reference sequence).

The genes are TRBV11-2 and TRBJ2-1, with TRBD1 identical over 10 bases. Looked up from germline, CDR1 is SGHAT and CDR2 is FQNNGV. V gave up 4 bases and J gave up 4 bases; unmatched junction bases: 1. The CDR3 covers 14 residues. Here the CDR3 reads CASSWDRGYNEQFF. The CDR3 bases are TGTGCCAGCAGCTGGGACAGGGGTTACAATGAGCAGTTCTTC. The full variable domain, completed using reference TRBV11-2 and TRBJ2-1, is EAGVAQSPRYKIIEKRQSVAFWCNPISGHATLYWYQQILGQGPKLLIQFQNNGVVDDSQLPKDRFSAERLKGVDSTLKIQPAKLEDSAVYLCASSWDRGYNEQFFGPGTRLTVL.

This chain uses TRBV5-1 with TRBJ2-5; 8 nucleotides match TRBD2. This CDR3 is 15 amino acids long. The ends lost 7 bases at V and 4 bases at J; junction bases unmatched: 12. Germline CDR1 SGHRS, CDR2 YFSETQ. The CDR3 loop is CASGRTSSFGETQYF. The CDR3 DNA sequence: TGCGCCAGCGGCAGGACTAGCTCCTTTGGAGAGACCCAGTACTTC.